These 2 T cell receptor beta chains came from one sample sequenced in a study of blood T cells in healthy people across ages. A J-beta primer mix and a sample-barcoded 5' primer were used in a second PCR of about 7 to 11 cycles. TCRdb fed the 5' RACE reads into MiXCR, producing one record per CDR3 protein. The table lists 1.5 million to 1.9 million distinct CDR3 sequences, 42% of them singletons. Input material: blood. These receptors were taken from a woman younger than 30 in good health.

The CDR3 protein is CASSRRVFNIQYF. The CDR3 nucleotides are TGTGCCAGCAGTAGAAGGGTCTTCAACATTCAGTACTTC. The chain links TRBV6-2 or TRBV6-3 to TRBJ2-4, with no clear D. V dropped 5 bases and J dropped 7 bases, with 12 bases sitting between them. The germline CDR1 and CDR2 sequences are MNHEY and SVGEGT. The CDR3 is made up of 13 amino acids.

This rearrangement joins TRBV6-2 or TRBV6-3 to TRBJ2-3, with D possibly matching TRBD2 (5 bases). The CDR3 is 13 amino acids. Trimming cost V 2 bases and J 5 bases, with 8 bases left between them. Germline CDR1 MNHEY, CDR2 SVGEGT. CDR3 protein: CASSYIGRDTQYF. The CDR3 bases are TGTGCCAGCAGTTACATAGGGAGAGATACGCAGTATTTT.